Listed here are 28 T cell receptor beta chains from one sample, sequenced in a study of glioma-infiltrating T cells. Amplification of TCR alpha and beta CDR3 regions from RNA used iRepertoire nested multiplex PCR. Using its own MiXCR run on the multiplex PCR reads, TCRdb lists one record per CDR3 protein. The data contain under 200,000 distinct CDR3 sequences, about 46% of them singletons. The sample taken for sequencing was glioma tissue, nonneoplastic brain tissue, or PBMCs (not recorded which). These receptors were taken from a human donor with low-grade glioma or glioblastoma, undergoing nonglioma brain surgery, or in good health (not recorded which).

Concerning this clonotype itself: Sequence at one end of the junction differs from germline and may be a read error. V and J are TRBV6-4 and TRBJ1-2, with 7 positions matching TRBD1. This CDR3 has 17 residues. Per germline, CDR1 MRHNA and CDR2 SNTAGT. The CDR3 DNA reads TGTGACAGCAGTGCCACCGGGACAGTCTCGTCCAACTATGGCTACACCTTC. Translation gives CDSSATGTVSSNYGYTF.

On this clonotype itself: Given a much more abundant clone one base away, this may be a read error. The chain recombines TRBV28 with TRBJ2-3; a possible D gene is TRBD2 (5 bases). V lost 3 bases, J lost 4 bases, and 14 bases lay in between. CDR1 is MDHEN and CDR2 is SYDVKM in the germline V gene. This CDR3 spans 15 amino acids. The CDR3: CASSLASWSADTQYF. The CDR3 DNA sequence: TGTGCCAGCAGTTTGGCTAGCTGGAGTGCAGATACGCAGTATTTT.

The chain couples TRBV5-1 to TRBJ2-1; the D gene is possibly TRBD2 (6 bases). V was pared by 2 bases and J by 0 bases, with 9 bases between. Germline assignment: CDR1 SGHRS and CDR2 YFSETQ. The CDR3 spans 15 residues. CDR3 coding DNA: TGCGCCAGCAGCTTCAGGGAGGACTCCTACAATGAGCAGTTCTTC. Translation gives CASSFREDSYNEQFF.

About this clonotype: It may be a read error: a sequence one base away is much more abundant. This chain uses TRBV2 with TRBJ2-1, with TRBD2 identical over 8 bases. Germline V gene lookup returns CDR1 SNHLY and CDR2 FYNNEI. The CDR3 is 15 residues long. Trimming took 7 bases from V and 13 from J; bases not matched to a gene: 18. DNA for the CDR3: TGTGCCAGCATAGTGGGACTAGGGGGTCGAGAGACCCAGTTCTTC. This encodes CASIVGLGGRETQFF.

This clonotype was detected a few times. V gene TRBV19 combines with J gene TRBJ2-3, with D uncertain. V gave up 4 bases and J gave up 6 bases, with 8 bases separating them. CDR1 LNHDA and CDR2 SQIVND come from the germline V gene (reference sequence). CDR3 length: 12 amino acids. CDR3 sequence (DNA): TGTGCCAGTAGTACCGGCGGCGATACGCAGTATTTT. Protein sequence: CASSTGGDTQYF.

This clonotype was recorded at least ten times. The V gene is TRBV6-1, the J gene TRBJ1-5; possibly TRBD1 for D (6 bases). There are 14 residues in the CDR3. Germline loops: CDR1 MNHNS, CDR2 SASEGT. The V and J ends lost 5 bases and 3 bases respectively, with 11 bases between them. CDR3 sequence: CASSRRGFNQPQHF. In DNA form, the CDR3 reads TGTGCCAGCAGTCGCAGGGGATTCAATCAGCCCCAGCATTTT.

There are many counts of this clonotype. The chain carries TRBV5-4 and TRBJ2-7; 7 bases align to TRBD2. This CDR3 is 13 amino acids long. V lost 7 bases and J lost 1; bases outside the gene matches: 5. The germline V gene encodes CDR1 SGHNT and CDR2 YYREEE (reference sequence). In DNA, the CDR3 is TGTGCCAGCTCTTCACTAGCGTCCTACGAGCAGTACTTC. This codes for CASSSLASYEQYF.

With respect to this clonotype: Lacking the conserved final phenylalanine or tryptophan, this CDR3 likely reflects a read error. This chain joins TRBV5-1 and TRBJ2-1; a weak D match, TRBD1 (6 bases). The germline gives CDR1 SGHRS, CDR2 YFSETQ. The CDR3 is made up of 15 amino acids. DNA for the CDR3: TGCGCCAGGAGCTCCAGGGGACCTAATTACAATGAGCAGTTCCTC. This gives the protein CARSSRGPNYNEQFL.

Note on this clonotype: At one of its ends the junction is not consistent with the germline gene, which may arise from a read error. V gene TRBV12-3 or TRBV12-4 combines with J gene TRBJ2-2; 12 bases agree with TRBD2. This CDR3 contains 16 residues. Here the CDR3 DNA reads TGTGCCAGCAGTCCCAGGACTAGCGGGACAACCGGAGAGCTGTTTTTT. Translating it yields CASSPRTSGTTGELFF.

The chain employs TRBV19 and TRBJ2-1; TRBD2 matches at 9 bases. The CDR3 has 16 residues. V gave up 4 bases and J gave up 4 bases; unmatched junction bases: 8. The germline V gene encodes CDR1 LNHDA and CDR2 SQIVND (reference sequence). The CDR3 DNA sequence: TGTGCCAGTAGTAGAGGAGTGACTAGCGGATACAATGAGCAGTTCTTC. It codes for CASSRGVTSGYNEQFF.

The chain carries TRBV20-1 and TRBJ2-7; TRBD1 matches at 7 bases. Germline V CDR1 and CDR2: DFQATT, SNEGSKA (reference sequence). V lost 4 bases and J lost 8; bases outside the gene matches: 5. This CDR3 comprises 11 residues. DNA for the CDR3: TGCAGTGCTATGGCAGGGGGACAGCAGTACTTC. It specifies CSAMAGGQQYF.

This clonotype was picked up a small number of times. The CDR3 ends on some other residue instead of the conserved phenylalanine or tryptophan, so this is likely a read error. The chain combines TRBV3-1 with TRBJ1-1, with no clear D. V dropped 1 base and J dropped 1 base, with 7 bases sitting between them. The CDR3 length is 14 residues. Germline CDR1 is LGHDT and CDR2 is YNNKEL (reference sequence). As DNA, the CDR3 is TGTGCCAGCAGCCAAGTTTGGGGGAACACTGAAGCTTTCCTT. Translated: CASSQVWGNTEAFL.

As regards this clonotype: A much larger clone is a single base away; this may be a read error. The rearrangement joins TRBV6-1 to TRBJ1-5; D may be TRBD1 (6 bases). This CDR3 spans 15 amino acids. The germline CDR1 and CDR2 sequences are MNHNS and SASEGT. CDR3 sequence: CAGSRRGVSNQPQHF. In DNA, the CDR3 is TGTGCCGGCAGCCGAAGGGGGGTTAGCAATCAGCCCCAGCATTTT.

Remarks on this clonotype: With a much larger clone just one base away, this may be a read error. J is TRBJ1-3 and V is TRBV7-9; D ambiguous. Per the germline V gene, CDR1 is SEHNR and CDR2 is FQNEAQ (reference sequence). The CDR3 contains 15 residues. V dropped 2 bases and J dropped 0 bases, with 8 bases sitting between them. CDR3 protein: CASSLNVTSGNTIYF. The CDR3 DNA reads as TGTGCCAGCAGCTTAAACGTGACCTCTGGAAACACCATATATTTT.

There are many counts of this clonotype. This chain joins TRBV15 and TRBJ2-5; 9 bases line up with TRBD2. CDR1 and CDR2 (germline): LNHNV, YYDKDF (reference sequence). Losses at the gene ends were 0 bases for V and 4 bases for J; bases not matched to a gene: 3. The CDR3 consists of 15 residues. CDR3 bases: TGTGCCACCAGCAGAGATCTAGCGGGACCAGAGACCCAGTACTTC. Translated, it gives CATSRDLAGPETQYF. Together with reference TRBV15 and TRBJ2-5, the CDR3 gives the full variable domain: DAMVIQNPRYQVTQFGKPVTLSCSQTLNHNVMYWYQQKSSQAPKLLFHYYDKDFNNEADTPDNFQSRRPNTSFCFLDIRSPGLGDTAMYLCATSRDLAGPETQYFGPGTRLLVL.

This rearrangement joins TRBV2 to TRBJ1-6, with D uncertain. V lost 4 bases to trimming and J lost 0 bases, with 7 bases between them. The CDR3 length is 15 residues. From germline, CDR1 is SNHLY and CDR2 FYNNEI. The CDR3 is CASSVSFSYNSPLHF. The CDR3 DNA sequence: TGTGCCAGCAGTGTATCGTTCTCCTATAATTCACCCCTCCACTTT.

This clonotype was seen ten or more times. The V call is TRBV2, the J call TRBJ1-5, with D hard to call. Germline V gene data show CDR1 as SNHLY and CDR2 as FYNNEI. This CDR3 is built from 13 residues. The V end lost 4 bases, the J end lost 4 bases, and 8 bases lay between the germline ends. In nucleotides, the CDR3 is TGTGCCAGCAGTGGAAACCGGAATCAGCCCCAGCATTTT. Amino acids: CASSGNRNQPQHF.

This clonotype was observed a handful of times. The chain recombines TRBV24-1 with TRBJ2-7; no clear D. Germline CDR1 KGHDR, CDR2 SFDVKD. The CDR3 covers 14 residues. Trimming removed 0 bases from V and 7 bases from J, with 12 bases in between. CDR3 protein: CATSDLRGSGEQYF. CDR3 DNA: TGTGCCACCAGTGATTTGCGTGGCTCCGGAGAGCAGTACTTC.

There are many counts of this clonotype. This rearrangement joins TRBV28 to TRBJ2-1; 9 bases map to TRBD1. There are 12 residues in the CDR3. Germline V CDR1 and CDR2: MDHEN, SYDVKM. Trimming cost V 6 bases and J 9 bases; bases outside gene matches: 3. The CDR3 nucleotides read TGTGCCAGCAGGACGACAGGGGGTGAGCAGTTCTTC. This codes for CASRTTGGEQFF.

To note about this clonotype: Possible read error: a much larger clone is one base away. The chain recombines TRBV3-1 with TRBJ1-5; D not certain. The CDR3 spans 15 residues. Trimming stripped 6 bases from V and 8 bases from J, with 20 bases between. The germline gives CDR1 LGHDT, CDR2 YNNKEL (reference sequence). The CDR3 nucleotides read TGTGCCAGCAGTCCAAGCATTTCGAAATTTAAGCCCCAGCATTTT. Translating it yields CASSPSISKFKPQHF.

As concerns this clonotype: A read error may produce the germline difference seen at one junction end. The chain employs TRBV29-1 and TRBJ2-3, with D perhaps TRBD1 or TRBD2 (5 bases each). From germline, CDR1 is SQVTM and CDR2 ANQGSEA. The CDR3 covers 13 residues. The CDR3 nucleotides are TGCAGCGTTGCGGGGCGGCTCACATATACGCAGTATTTT. Protein product: CSVAGRLTYTQYF.

To note about this clonotype: The junction and the germline gene differ at one end; a read error may be behind it. The V and J genes are TRBV10-3 and TRBJ1-1; perhaps TRBD1 as D (5 bases). The CDR3 runs 15 residues. Germline V CDR1 and CDR2: ENHRY, SYGVKD. CDR3 residues: CAISERAQGNTEALF. The CDR3 DNA reads TGTGCCATCAGTGAGAGGGCGCAGGGCAACACTGAAGCTTTGTTT.

The rearrangement links TRBV5-4 to TRBJ2-7, with D perhaps matching TRBD2 (7 bases). This CDR3 comprises 15 residues. Germline CDR1 is SGHNT and CDR2 is YYREEE (reference sequence). V dropped 3 bases and J dropped 6 bases, with 19 bases sitting between them. CDR3 loop: CASSSGGATRSEQYF. The CDR3 DNA sequence: TGTGCCAGCAGCTCGGGGGGCGCGACCCGATCCGAGCAGTACTTC.

Note on this clonotype: A much larger clone lies a single base off, so this may be a read error. This sequence joins TRBV4-1 and TRBJ2-5; 7 bases agree with TRBD2. The CDR3 spans 15 residues. V gave up 7 bases and J gave up 2 bases; unmatched junction bases: 10. CDR1 and CDR2 (germline): MGHRA, YSYEKL. The CDR3 region has the DNA TGCGCCAGCATCCGCGGCTCTAGCGGTCAAGAGACCCAGTACTTC. Its protein product is CASIRGSSGQETQYF.

This clonotype was seen at least ten times. The gene calls are TRBV27 and TRBJ2-3; 10 bases map to TRBD2. Germline V lookup: CDR1 MNHEY, CDR2 SMNVEV (reference sequence). CDR3 length equals 14 residues. Trimming removed 2 bases from V and 5 bases from J; junction bases left unmatched: 1. The chain's CDR3 is CASSLLAGEDTQYF. In DNA form, the CDR3 reads TGTGCCAGCAGTTTACTAGCGGGAGAAGATACGCAGTATTTT.

This clonotype occurred a few times. V and J are TRBV6-1 and TRBJ2-3, with D hard to call. There are 17 residues in the CDR3. Germline CDR1 reads MNHNS; CDR2 reads SASEGT. Between the trimmed V and J ends, which lost 2 bases and 4 bases, there was a span of 19 bases. The CDR3 sequence is CASSEFATALGADTQYF. The CDR3 nucleotides read TGTGCCAGCAGTGAATTTGCGACGGCTTTAGGCGCAGATACGCAGTATTTT.

The chain combines TRBV20-1 with TRBJ2-1, with 8 bases identical to TRBD2. CDR3 size: 16 residues. The J segment lost 7 bases and the V segment lost 0 bases, leaving 11 bases of the junction unmatched. From germline, CDR1 is DFQATT and CDR2 SNEGSKA (reference sequence). The CDR3 region has the DNA TGCAGTGCTAGAGATAACGGGAGGGCCGGTTGGAATGAGCAGTTCTTC. Amino acids: CSARDNGRAGWNEQFF.

As regards this clonotype: A much larger clone differs from this one at a single base, so this may be a read error. The CDR3 DNA follows: TGTGCCAGCTGGTCCCGGGACGGTGAAGCTTTCTTT. Its protein is CASWSRDGEAFF. V usage is TRBV18 and J usage is TRBJ1-1; weak D call: TRBD1 (5 bases). The CDR3 totals 12 residues. V lost 7 bases and J 7 bases, leaving 13 bases between the germline ends. Germline V CDR1 and CDR2: KGHSH, LQKENI. The full variable domain, rest sourced from reference TRBV18 and TRBJ1-1, is NAGVMQNPRHLVRRRGQEARLRCSPMKGHSHVYWYRQLPEEGLKFMVYLQKENIIDESGMPKERFSAEFPKEGPSILRIQQVVRGDSAAYFCASWSRDGEAFFGQGTRLTVV.